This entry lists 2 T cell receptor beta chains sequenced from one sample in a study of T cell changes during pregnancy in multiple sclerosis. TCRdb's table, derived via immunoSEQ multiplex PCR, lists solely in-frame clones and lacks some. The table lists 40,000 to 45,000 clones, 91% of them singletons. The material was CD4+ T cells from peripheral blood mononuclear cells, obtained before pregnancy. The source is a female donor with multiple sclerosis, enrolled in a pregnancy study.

The CDR3 bases are TGTGCCAGCCCCAGAAACACTGAAGCTTTCTTT. It is translated as CASPRNTEAFF. The chain recombines TRBV6-7 with TRBJ1-1; D unclear. TRBV6-7 is an ORF, with its function uncertain. This CDR3 has 11 amino acids. V was cut by 8 bases and J by 2 bases, with 6 bases left in between.

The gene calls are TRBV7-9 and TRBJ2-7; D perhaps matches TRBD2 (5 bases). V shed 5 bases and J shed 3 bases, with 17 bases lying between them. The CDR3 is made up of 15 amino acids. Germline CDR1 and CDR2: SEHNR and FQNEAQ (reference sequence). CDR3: CASSPPGLPSYEQYF. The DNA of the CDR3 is TGTGCCAGCAGCCCGCCCGGACTCCCCAGCTACGAGCAGTACTTC.